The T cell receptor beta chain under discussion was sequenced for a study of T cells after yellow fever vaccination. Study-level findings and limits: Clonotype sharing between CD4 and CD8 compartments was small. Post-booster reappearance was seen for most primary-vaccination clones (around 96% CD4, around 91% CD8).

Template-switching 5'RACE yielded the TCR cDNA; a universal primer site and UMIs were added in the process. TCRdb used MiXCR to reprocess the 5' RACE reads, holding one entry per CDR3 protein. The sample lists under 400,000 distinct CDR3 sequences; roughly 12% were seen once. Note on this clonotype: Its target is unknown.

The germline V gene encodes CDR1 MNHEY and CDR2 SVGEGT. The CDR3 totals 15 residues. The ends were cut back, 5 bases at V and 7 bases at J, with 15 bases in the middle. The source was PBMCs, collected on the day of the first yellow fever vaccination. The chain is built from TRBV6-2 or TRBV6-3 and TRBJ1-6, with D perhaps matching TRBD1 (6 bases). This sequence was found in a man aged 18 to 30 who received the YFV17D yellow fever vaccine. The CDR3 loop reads CASSPRGSGNSPLHF. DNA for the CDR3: TGTGCCAGCAGTCCCAGGGGATCGGGGAATTCACCCCTCCACTTT.